This T cell receptor (beta chain) was found in a study of T cell responses to AZD1222 COVID-19 vaccine. Findings and limits, study-wide: A rise in Spike-specific TCR breadth and depth followed two AZD1222 doses. Clonal diversity was possibly underestimated, and white British individuals and females predominated among donors. The study found vaccine-associated CD4 TCRs spanning spike, dominant at 160-218 and 743-854. Sampling that yielded the repertoires occurred only after the peak T cell response.

Clones were read by immunoSEQ multiplex PCR, and TCRdb kept only the in-frame ones, dropping some. The repertoire holds around 94,000 clones, with around nine tenths as singletons. To note about this clone: Its antigen is currently unknown.

V was trimmed by 8 bases and J by 0 bases, leaving 14 bases between them. The CDR3 is 14 residues long. CDR1 ENHRY and CDR2 SYGVKD come from the germline V gene. This chain uses TRBV10-3 with TRBJ2-7; tentative D call: TRBD2 (6 bases). The material was peripheral blood, obtained on day 0 of AZD1222 vaccination. The sequence derives from an adult in good health. CDR3 in amino acids: CAIHPGLPSYEQYF. In DNA form, the CDR3 reads TGTGCCATCCATCCGGGACTCCCCTCCTACGAGCAGTACTTC.